The clone carrying this T cell receptor (beta chain) was counted a few times. Its antigen is undetermined. Other nucleotide sequences in the sample specify the same CDR3. The CDR3 has 12 residues. Germline assignment: CDR1 KGHSH and CDR2 LQKENI. The V end lost 2 bases, the J end lost 6 bases, and 5 bases lay between the germline ends. The record originates from a study of cytotoxic CD8 clonotypes in ibrutinib-treated CLL. In the study overall: Overall, some 25 responses were partial and 2 complete; following median roughly six years, roughly 15 patients stayed remitted and some 12 progressed. The samples contained hundreds of thousands of productive templates on average. They also contained an average of 94,082 productive rearrangements. Once patients had received a median approximately twelve months of treatment, range 6 to 36, response samples were obtained. Findings and limits, study-wide: The study sampled sustained-remission and progressing patients at different times.

The repertoire was sequenced with immunoSEQ multiplex PCR; TCRdb's copy has only in-frame clones and lacks some. In the table there are more than 200,000 clones, roughly 73% of which are singletons. The receptor was derived from a human donor with chronic lymphocytic leukemia. The sample consisted of PBMCs, taken after 12 months of ibrutinib treatment. The chain joins TRBV18 to TRBJ1-5; D might be TRBD1 (5 bases). As DNA, the CDR3 is TGTGCCAGCTCACCAGGGGGTCAGCCCCAGCATTTT. This codes for CASSPGGQPQHF.